This TCR beta chain was found in a study of blood T cell repertoires in COVID-19. Study background: Acute-phase and convalescent COVID-19 samples originated in the United States, Italy and Spain.

V gave up 4 bases and J gave up 2 bases, with 12 bases separating them. The CDR3 has 15 amino acids. The germline gives CDR1 SGHDN, CDR2 FVKESK. Under the authors' procedure: Reference gene primer amplification in the assay estimated nucleated cell counts. The assay was immunoSEQ multiplex PCR, and TCRdb's table has in-frame clones only and misses some. V, J and clone size derive from that table, while D and trimming were established from the DNA sequence. The table has about 240,000 clones, around 85% seen once; the top ten hold approximately 9.6%. The sequence was collected from an elderly woman with acute or convalescent COVID-19. V gene TRBV14 combines with J gene TRBJ1-3; D remains ambiguous. The sequencing sample was made of peripheral blood. CDR3 protein: CASSPYAQAGNTIYF. The CDR3 region has the DNA TGTGCCAGCAGCCCCTACGCCCAAGCTGGAAACACCATATATTTT. Using reference TRBV14 and TRBJ1-3 for the parts outside the CDR3, the full variable domain is EAGVTQFPSHSVIEKGQTVTLRCDPISGHDNLYWYRRVMGKEIKFLLHFVKESKQDESGMPNNRFLAERTGGTYSTLKVQPAELEDSGVYFCASSPYAQAGNTIYFGEGSWLTVV.